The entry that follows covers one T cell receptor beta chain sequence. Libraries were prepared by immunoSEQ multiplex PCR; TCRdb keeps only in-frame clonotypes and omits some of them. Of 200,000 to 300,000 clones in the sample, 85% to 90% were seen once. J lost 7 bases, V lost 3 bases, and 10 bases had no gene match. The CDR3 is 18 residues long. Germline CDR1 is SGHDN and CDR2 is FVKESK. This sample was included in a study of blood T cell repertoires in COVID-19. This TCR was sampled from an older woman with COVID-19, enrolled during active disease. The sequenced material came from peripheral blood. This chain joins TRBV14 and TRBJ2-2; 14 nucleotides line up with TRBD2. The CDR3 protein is CASSQITWTSGRIGELFF. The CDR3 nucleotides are TGTGCCAGCAGCCAGATCACCTGGACTAGCGGGAGGATCGGGGAGCTGTTTTTT.